What follows are 27 T cell receptor delta chains derived from one specimen sequenced in a study of γδ T cells in repeated Plasmodium falciparum infection (dated by TCRdb to the early 2020s). The library was built by means of multiplex PCR. TCRdb lists the instrument as Illumina MiSeq. TCRdb reprocessed the public data with the CATT caller; entries with the same nucleotide sequence were combined afterwards. In this sample the table shows approximately 90,000 delta-chain clones, 0.98% of which occur a single time. The top ten hold around 9.6% of the sample. Vgamma9/Vdelta2+ and Vdelta2-negative gammadelta T cell populations were flow-sorted from peripheral blood mononuclear cells for bulk TCR repertoire analysis. Sequencing was carried out using gamma-delta T cells from blood. The receptors were sampled from a pool of human donors (malaria-infected and uninfected, not separated).

A remark on this clone: For this DNA, TCRdb reports the protein of a much larger clone, which diverges at residue 11, most likely from a read error; the protein presented here is translated directly from the DNA. V gene TRDV2 combines with J gene TRDJ1, with TRDD3 identical over 13 bases. Because TCRdb records no J gene, it was assigned here through a match of the DNA to germline. CDR3 length equals 16 residues. The trim removed 1 base at V and 6 bases at J, leaving 7 bases unmatched. In germline, CDR1 is GEAIGNYY, CDR2 EKD. This CDR3 is CACDTTGGYGPHKLIF. Here the CDR3 DNA reads TGTGCCTGTGACACGACTGGGGGATACGGTCCCCATAAACTCATCTTT.

This clone was picked up a small number of times. A far larger clone is just one base off, so this is likely a read error. Other DNA sequences from this sample encode an identical CDR3 as well. This rearrangement joins TRDV1 to TRDJ1; 9 bases agree with TRDD3. V lost 4 bases to trimming and J lost 9 bases; unmatched junction nucleotides: 45. There are 26 residues in the CDR3. Germline loops: CDR1 TSWWSYY, CDR2 QGS. The CDR3 region is CALGGIRCIAAPNAGGDLPGDTELIF. DNA of the CDR3: TGTGCTCTTGGGGGGATTAGGTGCATAGCCGCACCAAATGCCGGGGGCGATTTACCTGGGGATACGGAACTCATCTTT.

This rearrangement joins TRDV1 to TRDJ1; a possible D gene is TRDD1 (5 bases). The J gene, absent from TCRdb, was called here by matching the DNA to germline. Germline V lookup: CDR1 TSWWSYY, CDR2 QGS. This CDR3 has 17 amino acids. V lost 7 bases and J 3 bases, leaving 24 bases between the germline ends. CDR3 sequence: CALVPIGARTIADKLIF. CDR3 bases: TGTGCTCTTGTCCCAATAGGGGCCCGGACGATAGCCGATAAACTCATCTTT.

This clone appeared a few times. The protein held in TCRdb is that of a much larger clone and does not match this DNA's translation at residue 9, likely because of a read error; the protein shown is translated from the DNA. This rearrangement joins TRDV2 to TRDJ1; 8 bases agree with TRDD3. Assignment of the J gene here rests on matching the DNA to germline, because TCRdb gives none. Germline values: CDR1 GEAIGNYY, CDR2 EKD. CDR3 length: 19 amino acids. V shed 3 bases, J shed 4 bases, and the junction held 21 bases outside the gene matches. CDR3 sequence: CACDALLGGTNRLSDKLIF. The CDR3 nucleotides are TGTGCCTGTGACGCTCTACTGGGGGGTACGAACCGATTGAGCGATAAACTCATCTTT.

Remarks on this clone: Given a far larger clone just one base away, this is likely a sequencing read error. Other nucleotide sequences from this sample produce the same CDR3. The rearrangement uses TRDV1 and TRDJ1; TRDD3 is a possible D gene (5 bases). Because TCRdb records no J gene, it was assigned here through a match of the DNA to germline. This CDR3 spans 19 amino acids. Germline values: CDR1 TSWWSYY, CDR2 QGS. The V gene lost 0 bases and the J gene lost 0 bases, with 20 bases spanning the gap. This CDR3 is CALGELPEPGSGYTDKLIF. The CDR3 DNA reads as TGTGCTCTTGGGGAACTACCCGAACCGGGGTCTGGGTACACCGATAAACTCATCTTT.

A word on this clone: A far larger clone is off by one base, so a read error is likely. This CDR3 is also generated by other DNA sequences in the sample. The V gene call is TRDV2, and the J gene call is absent; TRDD3, as called in the table, went unchecked against the DNA. The CDR3 loop spans 16 amino acids. Germline V gene data show CDR1 as GEAIGNYY and CDR2 as EKD. CDR3 DNA: TGTGCCTGTGACCTCCTCGCTGGGGGAAACCACGATAAACTTATCTTT. Translated: CACDLLAGGNHDKLIF.

As concerns this clone: The translation of this DNA and the TCRdb protein of a much larger clone differ at residue 3, probably owing to a read error; the protein shown here is translated from the DNA. The rearrangement joins TRDV2 to TRDJ1; D gene unclear. TCRdb supplies no J gene; here it was assigned by aligning the nucleotide sequence to germline. The CDR3 length is 19 residues. CDR1 GEAIGNYY and CDR2 EKD come from the germline V gene. Here the CDR3 reads CARDAIREPLLNLTDKLIF. CDR3 coding DNA: TGTGCCCGTGACGCCATAAGGGAACCCCTCCTCAACTTAACCGATAAACTCATCTTT.

This clone was picked up a small number of times. A read error is the likely source, as a far larger clone sits one nucleotide away. The identical CDR3 is also encoded by other nucleotide sequences in the sample. TRDV2 is the V gene, and the J gene was not called; the table's TRDD3 call for D was not verified on the DNA. Germline V gives CDR1 GEAIGNYY, CDR2 EKD. The length of the CDR3 is 19 residues. In DNA, the CDR3 is TGTGCCTGTGACCCTCGAAGGCCCCCTCTGGGGGATACGCGGGCTAAGCTCATCTTT. Translated: CACDPRRPPLGDTRAKLIF.

In the case of this clone: This likely stems from a read error, as it lies one base from a far larger clone. This sample also contains other DNA sequences that code for the same CDR3. The chain uses TRDV1 and TRDJ1, with 8 bases matching TRDD3. CDR1 is TSWWSYY and CDR2 is QGS in the germline V gene. CDR3 length: 19 amino acids. The trim removed 0 bases at V and 8 bases at J, leaving 20 bases unmatched. CDR3 amino acids: CALGELERSDLGDASKLIF. DNA of the CDR3: TGTGCTCTTGGGGAACTAGAAAGGTCGGACCTGGGGGACGCTTCAAAACTCATCTTT.

In the case of this clone: Given a much more abundant clone one base away, this may be a read error. The sample carries other DNA sequences with the same CDR3. The genes are TRDV1 and TRDJ1, with 8 bases that match TRDD3. Germline V gene sequence: CDR1 TSWWSYY, CDR2 QGS. The CDR3 has 22 residues. CDR3 amino acids: CALGETSTGATGGPLYTDKLIF. Written as DNA, the CDR3 is TGTGCACTTGGGGAAACCTCTACGGGAGCTACTGGGGGTCCTCTTTACACCGATAAACTCATCTTT.

On this clone itself: This may be a read error: a much more frequent sequence differs by one nucleotide. The chain employs TRDV2 and TRDJ1; 13 bases match TRDD3. The J gene, left out of TCRdb, was set here by checking the DNA against germline. The V and J ends lost 1 base and 3 bases, in that order; junction bases with no gene match: 7. This CDR3 region has 17 residues. Germline lookup yields CDR1 GEAIGNYY and CDR2 EKD. The DNA for the CDR3 is TGTGCCTGTGACACTCTACTGGGGGATACGCGCGCCGATAAACTCATCTTT. It translates to CACDTLLGDTRADKLIF.

This clone has only a few counts. A far larger clone is one nucleotide away, so this likely arose from a read error. At the DNA level, this CDR3 is encoded by other sequences in the same sample as well. The gene calls are TRDV1 and TRDJ1, with D perhaps given as TRDD2 or TRDD3 (6 bases each). TCRdb offers no J gene call, so here the DNA was matched to germline to obtain one. Germline V CDR1 and CDR2: TSWWSYY, QGS. The CDR3 runs 19 residues. DNA for the CDR3: TGTGCTCTCGGGGAATGGTCCTACGATGTGAGTACTGGGACCGATAAACTCATCTTT. This gives the protein CALGEWSYDVSTGTDKLIF.

This clone was found a few times. The translation of this DNA and the TCRdb protein of a much larger clone differ at residue 7, probably owing to a read error; the protein shown here is translated from the DNA. V is TRDV1 and J is TRDJ1, with 9 bases fitting TRDD3. Germline loops: CDR1 TSWWSYY, CDR2 QGS. Trimming cost V 1 base and J 0 bases; bases outside gene matches: 21. The CDR3 has 22 residues. Here the CDR3 reads CALGERFILRLLGDEYTDKLIF. Written as DNA, the CDR3 is TGTGCTCTTGGGGAACGTTTTATCCTACGTCTTCTGGGGGATGAGTACACCGATAAACTCATCTTT.

With respect to this clone: A far larger clone is a single base away, which makes a read error likely. Other DNA sequences in the sample encode the same CDR3. The chain employs TRDV1 and TRDJ1; TRDD3 might be the D (6 bases). V lost 0 bases and J lost 0, with 14 bases in between. The CDR3 length is 17 residues. Germline V CDR1 and CDR2: TSWWSYY, QGS. The CDR3 DNA sequence: TGTGCTCTTGGGGAACTGGCCTGGATACCGTACACCGATAAACTCATCTTT. Translating gives CALGELAWIPYTDKLIF.

Note on this clone: The protein recorded in TCRdb matches a much larger clone and deviates from this DNA's translation at residue 17, suggesting a read error; the protein here is obtained by translating the DNA. The chain recombines TRDV1 with TRDJ1; TRDD3 matches 8 bases. No J gene is reported in TCRdb; it was inferred here by comparing the DNA with germline. Germline V gene lookup returns CDR1 TSWWSYY and CDR2 QGS. This CDR3 spans 22 amino acids. V dropped 0 bases and J dropped 3; count of bases not matched to a gene: 24. The CDR3 reads CALGELTSLPWGTLSYADKLIF. CDR3 nucleotides: TGTGCTCTTGGGGAACTAACGTCCTTACCCTGGGGGACCCTCTCGTACGCCGATAAACTCATCTTT.

This clone was seen more than once but under ten times. This likely stems from a read error, as it lies one base from a far larger clone. This sample includes further DNA sequences coding for the same CDR3. This chain links TRDV2 with TRDJ1; a possible D gene is TRDD3 (6 bases). Germline matching of the DNA provided the J gene here, since TCRdb leaves it blank. This CDR3 is 13 amino acids long. Per germline, CDR1 GEAIGNYY and CDR2 EKD. V lost 3 bases and J 8 bases, leaving 15 bases between the germline ends. CDR3 loop: CACDSVLGDKLIF. In DNA form, the CDR3 reads TGTGCCTGTGACTCGGTACTGGGCGACAAACTCATCTTT.

With regard to this clone: One base separates it from a far larger clone, so it is likely a read error. The same CDR3 arises from other DNA sequences in this sample as well. This rearrangement joins TRDV1 to TRDJ1; TRDD3 matches at 9 bases. TCRdb does not report a J gene; here it was assigned by matching the DNA to germline references. V shed 2 bases, J shed 0 bases, and the junction held 31 bases outside the gene matches. Looked up from germline, CDR1 is TSWWSYY and CDR2 is QGS. The CDR3 has 25 amino acids. CDR3 protein: CALGEVGLHLGDEVRRPLYTDKLIF. The CDR3 nucleotides read TGTGCTCTTGGGGAAGTGGGCCTACACCTGGGGGATGAAGTGAGGAGGCCGCTGTACACCGATAAACTCATCTTT.

This clone appeared many times. TCRdb records a much larger clone's protein for this DNA, with a difference at residue 10 that likely arises from a read error; the protein given is the translation of the DNA. DNA for the CDR3: TGTGCCTGTGATTGCGTGGCGGGAGACGGGGGCAAACTCATCTTT. Amino acids: CACDCVAGDGGKLIF. This chain connects TRDV2 to TRDJ1; possible D gene TRDD3, 5 bases. The CDR3 runs to 15 residues. Trimming cost V 4 bases and J 8 bases, with 22 bases left between them. Germline V gives CDR1 GEAIGNYY, CDR2 EKD.

A note on this clone: The translation of this DNA and the TCRdb protein of a much larger clone differ at residue 15, probably owing to a read error; the protein shown here is translated from the DNA. The rearrangement uses TRDV1 and TRDJ1, with 11 nucleotides matching TRDD3. TCRdb offers no J gene call, so here the DNA was matched to germline to obtain one. J gave up 6 bases and V 1 base, and 16 bases lay outside the gene matches. The CDR3 totals 19 residues. Germline-derived CDR1 and CDR2 are TSWWSYY and QGS. CDR3 coding DNA: TGTGCTCTTGGGGAACACACTTCCCTCTGGGGGATACACGCCAATAAACTCATCTTT. Residues: CALGEHTSLWGIHANKLIF.

This clone was counted only a few times. This DNA translates differently at residue 7 from the TCRdb protein, which is that of a much larger clone; a read error is likely, and the protein shown is the DNA's own translation. This chain uses TRDV1 with TRDJ1; the match to TRDD3 covers 7 bases. TCRdb offers no J gene call, so here the DNA was matched to germline to obtain one. The CDR3 length is 18 residues. The V gene's germline CDR1 is TSWWSYY and CDR2 QGS. Unmatched junction bases numbered 18, after V lost 8 bases and J lost 0 bases. CDR3 coding DNA: TGTGCTCTTACTTTAGCCGTTACTGGGGATTCTTACACCGATAAACTCATCTTT. Encoded protein: CALTLAVTGDSYTDKLIF.

Concerning this clone itself: This DNA's translation differs at residue 7 from TCRdb's protein, which comes from a much larger clone; a read error is likely, and the protein shown is translated from the DNA. The chain is built from TRDV2 and TRDJ3, with TRDD3 identical over 13 bases. TCRdb lists no J gene, so it was determined here by aligning the DNA to germline. CDR1 and CDR2 from the germline V gene are GEAIGNYY and EKD. The CDR3 consists of 21 residues. V gave up 0 bases and J gave up 2 bases; unmatched junction bases: 9. CDR3 nucleotide sequence: TGTGCCTGTGACACCTTGCATACTGGGGGATACGGGACCTGGGACACCCGACAGATGTTTTTC. Encoded protein: CACDTLHTGGYGTWDTRQMFF.

In this sample, this clone turned up a few times. The protein in TCRdb stems from a much larger clone and differs at residue 9 from this DNA's translation, likely a read error; here the protein is translated from the DNA. The chain couples TRDV2 to TRDJ1, with 13 nucleotides matching TRDD3. The J gene is not listed in TCRdb, so it was assigned here from a DNA match to germline. CDR3 length: 19 residues. The V segment lost 6 bases and the J segment 7 bases; nucleotides outside the gene matches: 22. Germline CDR1 is GEAIGNYY and CDR2 is EKD. The CDR3 nucleotides read TGTGCCTGTACAATCCCCGGGGACCGGACAACTGGGGGATACGGTAAACTCATCTTT. Residues: CACTIPGDRTTGGYGKLIF.

This clone was seen many times. The sample contains more than one DNA sequence encoding this CDR3. The chain couples TRDV2 to TRDJ1, with 9 positions matching TRDD3. No J gene was available from TCRdb, and it was assigned here by a germline match of the DNA. J was trimmed by 0 bases and V by 4 bases; bases with no gene match: 17. The CDR3 totals 19 residues. CDR1 and CDR2 from the germline V gene are GEAIGNYY and EKD. The chain's CDR3 is CACEYLGSTGGPNTDKLIF. The CDR3 DNA reads TGTGCCTGTGAATATCTTGGAAGTACTGGGGGACCAAACACCGATAAACTCATCTTT.

This clone was counted between two and nine times. TCRdb has a much larger clone's protein, which differs at residue 12 from the translation of this DNA, likely because of a read error; what is shown is the protein translated from the DNA. This chain connects TRDV1 to TRDJ1; D is perhaps TRDD2 or TRDD3 (7 bases each). No J gene was available from TCRdb, and it was assigned here by a germline match of the DNA. This CDR3 spans 21 amino acids. CDR1 TSWWSYY and CDR2 QGS come from the germline V gene. With 5 bases removed from V and 10 bases from J, the gap between germline ends came to 41 bases. This CDR3 is CALGLPFLPAGRGDRNRGLIF. In DNA, the CDR3 is TGTGCTCTTGGGCTCCCGTTCCTACCGGCAGGTCGGGGGGATCGCAATCGGGGACTCATCTTT.

This clone came up a few times. This DNA's translation differs at residue 18 from TCRdb's protein, which comes from a much larger clone; a read error is likely, and the protein shown is translated from the DNA. The J gene is uncalled and the V gene is TRDV2; the table's D gene call, TRDD3, was not cross checked with the DNA. Germline assignment: CDR1 GEAIGNYY and CDR2 EKD. CDR3 size: 19 residues. The CDR3 coding sequence is TGTGCCTGTGACACAAAGGAACTGGGGGCCAGCCCGTACACCGATAAACTCACCTTT. This encodes CACDTKELGASPYTDKLTF.

Comments on this clone: The protein TCRdb lists belongs to a much larger clone and differs from this DNA's translation at residue 4, which points to a read error; the protein shown is made from the DNA. The chain combines TRDV1 with TRDJ1; D is possibly TRDD2 or TRDD3 (7 bases each). V was shortened by 7 bases and J by 10 bases, with 37 bases between the two germline ends. Germline V gives CDR1 TSWWSYY, CDR2 QGS. This CDR3 comprises 19 residues. The CDR3 loop is CALEIGPGPSSSTGVILIF. In DNA, the CDR3 is TGTGCTCTTGAGATCGGGCCCGGGCCTTCCTCCAGTACTGGGGTCATACTCATCTTT.

This clone was seen repeatedly, ten times or more. This likely reflects a read error, since a far larger clone is one base away. The identical CDR3 is also encoded by other nucleotide sequences in the sample. V and J are TRDV2 and TRDJ1; D gene uncertain. CDR3 length: 15 amino acids. Germline assignment: CDR1 GEAIGNYY and CDR2 EKD. CDR3 amino acids: CACDTVGALTDKLIF. As DNA, the CDR3 is TGTGCCTGTGACACCGTCGGAGCGCTCACCGATAAGCTCATCTTT.